What follows are 21 T cell receptor beta chains derived from one specimen sequenced in a study of vaccination and CD4 T cells after COVID-19. No antigens are known for them. Treatment here: roughly 10-day PBMC culture with coronavirus spike peptide pools or control peptides (ViraFEST assay). CD4+ T-cell collection from the unexposed donor predated the COVID-19 pandemic (2011-2018). CD4+ T cells that had been cultured provided DNA sequenced with the Oncomine TCR Beta short-read assay. A single record per CDR3 protein comes from TCRdb applying MiXCR to the PCR reads. The repertoire holds around 7,100 distinct CDR3 sequences, with around half as singletons. Sequencing was done on a sample of CD4+ T cells from blood, cultured in vitro. The receptor source for this set is a human donor in good health.

This clonotype was picked up a small number of times. This chain joins TRBV7-2 and TRBJ1-2; possibly TRBD1 for D (6 bases). This CDR3 is built from 12 residues. V was shortened by 7 bases and J by 2 bases, with 8 bases between the two germline ends. Looked up from germline, CDR1 is SGHTA and CDR2 is FQGNSA. CDR3 nucleotide sequence: TGTGCCAGCACTCAGGGGAACTATGGCTACACCTTC. It encodes CASTQGNYGYTF.

This clonotype is classed as medium-sized (0.01 to 0.1%). V and J are TRBV28 and TRBJ2-1; 10 positions agree with TRBD1. The germline CDR1 and CDR2 sequences are MDHEN and SYDVKM. The junction had 10 bases not matched to a gene; V was cut back by 6 bases and J by 8 bases. This CDR3 contains 15 residues. The CDR3 DNA follows: TGTGCCAGCAGGCGTCCCGGGACAGGGGTCTATGAGCAGTTCTTC. It is translated as CASRRPGTGVYEQFF.

A few counts support this clonotype. The chain combines TRBV11-2 with TRBJ2-7; the match to TRBD1 covers 9 bases. The CDR3 sequence is 17 residues long. The germline V gene has CDR1 SGHAT and CDR2 FQNNGV. V trimming: 1 base; J trimming: 1 base; junction bases outside the gene matches: 8. CDR3 amino acids: CASSLGDRVTYSYEQYF. CDR3 nucleotide sequence: TGTGCCAGCAGCTTAGGGGACAGGGTAACTTATTCCTACGAGCAGTACTTC. The whole variable domain, remainder taken from reference TRBV11-2 and TRBJ2-7, is EAGVAQSPRYKIIEKRQSVAFWCNPISGHATLYWYQQILGQGPKLLIQFQNNGVVDDSQLPKDRFSAERLKGVDSTLKIQPAKLEDSAVYLCASSLGDRVTYSYEQYFGPGTRLTVT.

This chain connects TRBV20-1 to TRBJ2-5, with D perhaps TRBD1 (7 bases). V was shortened by 6 bases and J by 2 bases, with 16 bases between the two germline ends. The CDR3 runs to 14 residues. CDR1 and CDR2 from the germline V gene are DFQATT and SNEGSKA (reference sequence). CDR3 DNA sequence: TGCAGTGCCACCGTGACAGGGAGGCAAGAGACCCAGTACTTC. It codes for CSATVTGRQETQYF.

This clonotype has more than one count but fewer than ten. This chain uses TRBV6-1 with TRBJ2-2; TRBD2 might be the D (7 bases). This CDR3 contains 16 residues. CDR1 is MNHNS and CDR2 is SASEGT in the germline V gene. V lost 7 bases and J 5 bases, leaving 20 bases between the germline ends. This chain's CDR3 is CASTAWGGARTGELFF. The CDR3 DNA is TGTGCCAGCACGGCCTGGGGGGGGGCGAGGACCGGGGAGCTGTTTTTT.

The table lists this clonotype with a few counts. The chain links TRBV6-5 to TRBJ1-2; TRBD1 might be the D (5 bases). The V end lost 2 bases, the J end lost 1 base, and 5 bases lay between the germline ends. This CDR3 contains 13 residues. The V gene's germline CDR1 is MNHEY and CDR2 SVGAGI. CDR3 residues: CASSYQGNYGYTF. In DNA, the CDR3 is TGTGCCAGCAGTTACCAGGGTAACTATGGCTACACCTTC.

The V gene is TRBV10-2, the J gene TRBJ1-6; unclear D gene. The V end lost 2 bases, the J end lost 10 bases, and 15 bases lay between the germline ends. The CDR3 runs to 15 residues. Per the germline V gene, CDR1 is WSHSY and CDR2 is SAAADI. Written as DNA, the CDR3 is TGCGCCAGCAGTGAGGGTGGCGGTCTGGGGTCACCCCTCCACTTT. It translates to CASSEGGGLGSPLHF.

This chain connects TRBV20-1 to TRBJ1-2; 8 nucleotides align to TRBD1. The V gene's germline CDR1 is DFQATT and CDR2 SNEGSKA (reference sequence). With V trimmed by 5 bases and J by 9 bases, 11 bases remained unmatched. The CDR3 has 13 amino acids. CDR3 in amino acids: CSAPTGVEYRYTF. The DNA for the CDR3 is TGCAGTGCTCCGACAGGGGTAGAGTATCGCTACACCTTC.

The CDR3 nucleotides are TGTGCCATCAGTGAGGGGTACACTGAAGCTTTCTTT. Protein product: CAISEGYTEAFF. The V call is TRBV10-3, the J call TRBJ1-1; D gene ambiguous. Germline values: CDR1 ENHRY, CDR2 SYGVKD. The CDR3 extends over 12 amino acids. Deletions cut 2 bases from V and 3 bases from J, with 4 bases between.

The V and J genes are TRBV12-3 or TRBV12-4 and TRBJ1-6, with D perhaps matching TRBD1 (5 bases). The CDR3 consists of 16 residues. With 6 bases removed from V and 7 bases from J, the gap between germline ends came to 19 bases. CDR3 protein: CASRPPWGSENSPLHF. CDR3 coding DNA: TGTGCCAGCAGACCCCCTTGGGGGTCTGAGAATTCACCCCTCCACTTT.

In its sample, this clonotype was seen once. The chain has TRBV6-2 or TRBV6-3 and TRBJ1-5, with unresolved D. Looked up from germline, CDR1 is MNHEY and CDR2 is SVGEGT. Trimming shortened V by 5 bases and J by 7 bases, and 21 bases separated the two germline ends. The CDR3 is 16 residues long. The CDR3, as DNA: TGTGCCAGCAGTATTGTTGGGTGGGGTGGTAACCAGCCCCAGCATTTT. This codes for CASSIVGWGGNQPQHF.

The chain has TRBV2 and TRBJ2-2; the D is unclear. With 6 bases removed from V and 5 bases from J, the gap between germline ends came to 16 bases. CDR1 is SNHLY and CDR2 is FYNNEI in the germline V gene. The CDR3 totals 15 residues. CDR3 sequence: CASRRGSPLTGELFF. The CDR3 DNA follows: TGTGCCAGCAGGAGAGGCAGCCCACTGACCGGGGAGCTGTTTTTT.

The chain couples TRBV10-3 to TRBJ1-1, with a weak D call TRBD1 (6 bases). The CDR3 spans 12 residues. The germline V gene has CDR1 ENHRY and CDR2 SYGVKD. Trimming shortened V by 4 bases and J by 7 bases, and 10 bases separated the two germline ends. The CDR3 loop reads CAISVGGLEAFF. The CDR3 bases are TGTGCCATCAGTGTAGGGGGACTTGAAGCTTTCTTT.

The chain links TRBV27 to TRBJ1-1; 9 nucleotides match TRBD1. The CDR3 is 16 residues long. J was trimmed by 4 bases and V by 6 bases; bases with no gene match: 12. Germline V gene data show CDR1 as MNHEY and CDR2 as SMNVEV (reference sequence). The CDR3 spells CASSILPGQGSTEAFF. The DNA of the CDR3 is TGTGCCAGCAGCATACTACCGGGACAGGGAAGCACTGAAGCTTTCTTT.

Only a few counts were recorded for this clonotype. The chain recombines TRBV20-1 with TRBJ2-3; TRBD2 agrees at 9 bases. The CDR3 covers 16 residues. Germline loops: CDR1 DFQATT, CDR2 SNEGSKA (reference sequence). V lost 0 bases and J lost 2; bases outside the gene matches: 6. CDR3 in amino acids: CSARDRLAGPTDTQYF. As DNA, the CDR3 is TGCAGTGCTAGAGATCGGCTAGCGGGGCCCACAGATACGCAGTATTTT.

This chain joins TRBV6-1 and TRBJ1-2, with unresolved D. CDR3 size: 11 residues. V dropped 8 bases and J dropped 7 bases, with 11 bases sitting between them. Germline loops: CDR1 MNHNS, CDR2 SASEGT. The CDR3 loop reads CASHQDSGYTF. CDR3 coding DNA: TGTGCCAGCCACCAGGATAGTGGCTACACCTTC.

The V call is TRBV7-9, the J call TRBJ1-6; 8 bases are a match to TRBD1. The CDR3 sequence is 15 residues long. Germline V gives CDR1 SEHNR, CDR2 FQNEAQ (reference sequence). J was trimmed by 8 bases and V by 5 bases; bases with no gene match: 8. As DNA, the CDR3 is TGTGCCAGCAGCCACGCAGGGGGCGACTATTCACCCCTCCACTTT. The encoded protein is CASSHAGGDYSPLHF.

The V and J genes are TRBV20-1 and TRBJ2-1; 10 bases agree with TRBD2. This CDR3 contains 13 residues. CDR1 is DFQATT, CDR2 SNEGSKA, per germline (reference sequence). J was trimmed by 4 bases and V by 3 bases; bases with no gene match: 0. CDR3 nucleotides: TGCAGTGCTAGGACTAGCGGGTACAATGAGCAGTTCTTC. As protein: CSARTSGYNEQFF.

V gene TRBV28 combines with J gene TRBJ1-3, with TRBD1 identical over 9 bases. The length of the CDR3 is 15 residues. Germline CDR1 is MDHEN and CDR2 is SYDVKM. V dropped 6 bases and J dropped 0; count of bases not matched to a gene: 3. CDR3 in DNA: TGTGCCAGCAGCCAGACAGGGGGCTCTGGAAACACCATATATTTT. Protein product: CASSQTGGSGNTIYF.

This chain joins TRBV20-1 and TRBJ1-2; D is uncertain. Trimming shortened V by 6 bases and J by 4 bases, and 24 bases separated the two germline ends. The germline V gene has CDR1 DFQATT and CDR2 SNEGSKA (reference sequence). CDR3 length equals 16 residues. The CDR3 DNA is TGCAGTGCCGCAAACAGACGGATATCTGCTGGCTATGGCTACACCTTC. It encodes CSAANRRISAGYGYTF.

The chain employs TRBV2 and TRBJ1-2; the D gene is possibly TRBD1 (6 bases). V dropped 4 bases and J dropped 2 bases, with 11 bases sitting between them. Germline CDR1 is SNHLY and CDR2 is FYNNEI. The CDR3 covers 14 residues. DNA of the CDR3: TGTGCCAGCAGTGTTAGGACAGCGAACTATGGCTACACCTTC. This sequence encodes CASSVRTANYGYTF.